The 4 T cell receptor beta chains below were found in one sample sequenced in a study of OX40 agonist ivuxolimab in advanced cancers. The method was immunoSEQ multiplex PCR; TCRdb's version includes in-frame clones alone and lacks a portion of them. The sample carries about 48,000 clones, around 90% recorded once. The sequencing used CD4+ or CD8+ T cells sorted from blood, collected in a trial of the OX40 agonist ivuxolimab. The receptors shown here come from an adult with an advanced solid tumor such as melanoma, head and neck, liver or kidney cancer.

This chain connects TRBV5-4 to TRBJ1-5, with D unclear. Between the trimmed V and J ends, which lost 2 bases and 7 bases, there was a span of 16 bases. The CDR3 contains 15 residues. The germline CDR1 and CDR2 sequences are SGHNT and YYREEE (reference sequence). Here the CDR3 reads CASSFHLGEGQPQHF. CDR3 DNA: TGTGCCAGCAGCTTCCACCTGGGAGAAGGACAGCCCCAGCATTTT.

The V call is TRBV19, the J call TRBJ1-4, with D possibly TRBD1 on 5 matching bases. With 2 bases removed from V and 8 bases from J, the gap between germline ends came to 15 bases. Germline-derived CDR1 and CDR2 are LNHDA and SQIVND (reference sequence). The CDR3 loop spans 15 amino acids. The CDR3 is CASSIHHARGEKLFF. CDR3 in DNA: TGTGCCAGTAGTATACATCACGCTCGGGGGGAAAAACTGTTTTTT. The full variable domain, completed using reference TRBV19 and TRBJ1-4, is DGGITQSPKYLFRKEGQNVTLSCEQNLNHDAMYWYRQDPGQGLRLIYYSQIVNDFQKGDIAEGYSVSREKKESFPLTVTSAQKNPTAFYLCASSIHHARGEKLFFGSGTQLSVL.

The chain is built from TRBV5-1 and TRBJ1-1; unclear D gene. Trimming shortened V by 4 bases and J by 1 base, and 11 bases separated the two germline ends. The germline V gene encodes CDR1 SGHRS and CDR2 YFSETQ. This CDR3 contains 14 residues. The CDR3 DNA is TGCGCCAGCAGCCCAAGAGTCGAGAACACTGAAGCTTTCTTT. This translates into CASSPRVENTEAFF. The full variable domain, completed using reference TRBV5-1 and TRBJ1-1, is KAGVTQTPRYLIKTRGQQVTLSCSPISGHRSVSWYQQTPGQGLQFLFEYFSETQRNKGNFPGRFSGRQFSNSRSEMNVSTLELGDSALYLCASSPRVENTEAFFGQGTRLTVV.

In regard to this clone: One end of the junction varies from germline; a read error may be responsible. This chain uses TRBV6-4 with TRBJ2-3; TRBD2 agrees at 10 bases. Germline-derived CDR1 and CDR2 are MRHNA and SNTAGT. The CDR3 loop spans 15 amino acids. The CDR3 DNA is TGTGCCAGCCGTGAAAGCGGGGGGGCCGCAGATACGCAGTATTTT. Its translation is CASRESGGAADTQYF.